Listed below are T cell receptor beta chains from one sample, sequenced in a study of cytomegalovirus exposure and HLA in healthy donors. This table comes from immunoSEQ multiplex PCR, and its TCRdb copy is limited to in-frame clones, with some not included. The sample yields tens of thousands of clones, 70% to 80% seen once. The sequencing sample was made of PBMCs. These receptors were obtained from a man between 60 and 75 years old in good health and CMV-seronegative. Both conserved end residues are part of each CDR3. D genes are given only for firm matches. Size is stated for part of the rows, as once, few or many counts, or as a class when the clone is expanded.

D	size	V	J	CDR3	DNA
TRBD1	few	TRBV6-5	TRBJ2-7	CASSYLRQGTYEQYF	TGTGCCAGCAGTTACTTACGACAGGGCACCTACGAGCAGTACTTC
.	.	TRBV5-6	TRBJ2-7	CASSRVGGAYEQYF	TGTGCCAGCAGTCGCGTAGGGGGGGCCTACGAGCAGTACTTC
TRBD2	.	TRBV5-1	TRBJ2-1	CASSIAGVTYNEQFF	TGCGCCAGCAGCATAGCGGGAGTCACCTACAATGAGCAGTTCTTC
.	few	TRBV9	TRBJ1-3	CASSPRDEGSNTIYF	TGTGCCAGCAGCCCCCGGGATGAGGGATCCAACACCATATATTTT
.	.	TRBV27	TRBJ2-7	CASSFLSGRGNEQYF	TGTGCCAGCAGTTTTCTATCTGGGAGAGGGAACGAGCAGTACTTC
TRBD1	.	TRBV7-9	TRBJ1-2	CASSALTGDGYTF	TGTGCCAGCAGCGCCTTGACAGGGGATGGCTACACCTTC
.	.	TRBV28	TRBJ1-4	CASGSPQGEKLFF	TGTGCCAGCGGATCTCCCCAGGGGGAAAAACTGTTTTTT
TRBD1	.	TRBV28	TRBJ2-1	CASSWDRNYNEQFF	TGTGCCAGCAGTTGGGACAGGAACTACAATGAGCAGTTCTTC
.	.	TRBV27	TRBJ2-7	CARGWGGAGEQYF	TGTGCCAGGGGGTGGGGGGGGGCGGGCGAGCAGTACTTC
.	.	TRBV10-3	TRBJ2-7	CAISESNSPRSGFYEQYF	TGTGCCATCAGTGAGTCTAACAGCCCCCGTTCGGGATTCTACGAGCAGTACTTC
.	.	TRBV15	TRBJ2-3	CATSRVTGESTDTQYF	TGTGCCACCAGCAGAGTCACGGGAGAGAGCACAGATACGCAGTATTTT
TRBD1	.	TRBV19	TRBJ1-5	CASSIGRGNQPQHF	TGTGCCAGTAGTATAGGCAGGGGGAATCAGCCCCAGCATTTT
.	.	TRBV12-5	TRBJ2-1	CASGPQGHLSDEQFF	TGTGCTAGTGGTCCCCAGGGACACCTCAGCGATGAGCAGTTCTTC
TRBD2	.	TRBV7-2	TRBJ2-7	CASSEVPSGGKFGEQYF	TGTGCCAGCAGCGAAGTTCCCAGCGGGGGAAAATTCGGCGAGCAGTACTTC
TRBD2	.	TRBV19	TRBJ2-5	CASSMGLAGALGTQYF	TGTGCCAGTAGTATGGGACTAGCGGGGGCACTGGGGACCCAGTACTTC
TRBD1	once	TRBV19	TRBJ1-5	CASRKGQGGNQPQHF	TGTGCCAGTCGAAAAGGACAGGGTGGCAATCAGCCCCAGCATTTT
.	.	TRBV29-1	TRBJ2-7	CSVSRMGQITKEEQYF	TGCAGCGTTTCAAGAATGGGTCAGATAACTAAGGAGGAGCAGTACTTC
.	.	TRBV30	TRBJ1-2	CAWSAQTGRWGNYGYTF	TGTGCCTGGAGTGCACAAACAGGGCGGTGGGGAAACTATGGCTACACCTTC
.	few	TRBV7-2	TRBJ1-2	CASSLGRSRRGGYTF	TGTGCCAGCAGCTTAGGCCGGAGCAGGCGGGGAGGCTACACCTTC
.	.	TRBV6-5	TRBJ2-3	CASSDGGTDTQYF	TGTGCCAGCAGTGACGGCGGAACAGATACGCAGTATTTT
TRBD1	.	TRBV30	TRBJ1-2	CAWSRGQLNYGYTF	TGTGCCTGGAGTAGGGGACAGCTGAACTATGGCTACACCTTC
.	few	TRBV5-1	TRBJ2-6	CASSPDGQGHSGANVLTF	TGCGCCAGCAGCCCTGATGGGCAGGGCCACTCTGGGGCCAACGTCCTGACTTTC
TRBD1	.	TRBV19	TRBJ2-7	CASSTARGFLLEQYF	TGTGCCAGTAGTACCGCCAGGGGGTTCTTGCTCGAGCAGTACTTC
.	.	TRBV7-9	TRBJ2-6	CASSLALGGGANVLTF	TGTGCCAGCAGCTTAGCGCTAGGTGGCGGGGCCAACGTCCTGACTTTC
TRBD2	.	TRBV29-1	TRBJ2-2	CSVEMASGSFTGELFF	TGCAGCGTTGAGATGGCTAGCGGGAGTTTTACCGGGGAGCTGTTTTTT
.	.	TRBV7-9	TRBJ1-6	CASSLVSREESPLHF	TGTGCCAGCAGCTTAGTATCCAGGGAGGAATCACCCCTCCACTTT
TRBD2	few	TRBV7-2	TRBJ2-1	CASSSSGRDYNEQFF	TGTGCCAGCAGCTCTAGCGGGAGGGATTACAATGAGCAGTTCTTC
TRBD1	.	TRBV5-4	TRBJ2-7	CASSVRQGGYEQYF	TGTGCCAGCAGCGTCCGACAGGGGGGCTACGAGCAGTACTTC
.	.	TRBV20-1	TRBJ2-7	CSARLAEQYF	TGCAGTGCTAGGTTAGCCGAGCAGTACTTC
.	.	TRBV9	TRBJ1-2	CASSVSGDAYGYTF	TGTGCCAGCAGCGTATCCGGGGATGCTTATGGCTACACCTTC
.	.	TRBV4-1	TRBJ1-1	CASSRPGGESNRAFF	TGCGCCAGCAGCCGTCCCGGAGGAGAGAGTAATAGGGCTTTCTTT
.	.	TRBV19	TRBJ1-5	CATIPRGGSGNQPQHF	TGTGCCACCATTCCCCGAGGAGGGTCTGGCAATCAGCCCCAGCATTTT
.	.	TRBV5-1	TRBJ1-4	CASSLGGANEKLFF	TGCGCCAGCAGCTTGGGGGGAGCTAATGAAAAACTGTTTTTT
TRBD1	few	TRBV7-9	TRBJ2-7	CSSSLGFGTGGHEQYF	TGTTCCAGCAGCTTAGGGTTCGGGACAGGGGGCCACGAGCAGTACTTC
.	.	TRBV15	TRBJ1-2	CATSRDQGYGYTF	TGTGCCACCAGCAGAGATCAGGGCTATGGCTACACCTTC
.	.	TRBV28	TRBJ2-3	CASSRLSKDTQYF	TGTGCCAGCAGCCGGTTAAGTAAGGATACGCAGTATTTT
.	.	TRBV9	TRBJ1-2	CASSPPAANYGYTF	TGTGCCAGCAGCCCCCCAGCGGCTAACTATGGCTACACCTTC
.	.	TRBV29-1	TRBJ2-2	CSVGGQGASFGELFF	TGCAGCGTCGGGGGGCAGGGGGCGTCGTTCGGGGAGCTGTTTTTT
TRBD1	.	TRBV6-6	TRBJ1-5	CASRPLTTGGNQPQHF	TGTGCCAGCAGGCCCCTGACGACAGGGGGCAATCAGCCCCAGCATTTT
TRBD2	few	TRBV5-4	TRBJ2-3	CASSPTSLADTQYF	TGTGCCAGCAGCCCGACTAGCCTCGCAGATACGCAGTATTTT
TRBD2	.	TRBV5-1	TRBJ2-2	CASSSASGGATGELFF	TGCGCCAGCAGCTCGGCTAGCGGGGGGGCCACCGGGGAGCTGTTTTTT
.	.	TRBV5-1	TRBJ1-4	CASSSFSGANEKLFF	TGCGCCAGCAGCTCGTTCTCTGGAGCGAATGAAAAACTGTTTTTT
TRBD1	.	TRBV5-1	TRBJ2-7	CASSSQPSGTGVSYEQYF	TGCGCCAGCAGCTCGCAACCTTCCGGGACAGGGGTCTCCTACGAGCAGTACTTC
.	.	TRBV27	TRBJ2-7	CASSPSSYEQYF	TGTGCCAGCAGTCCTAGCTCCTACGAGCAGTACTTC
TRBD1	few	TRBV10-3	TRBJ1-1	CAISVAGGTEAFF	TGTGCCATCAGTGTGGCAGGGGGCACTGAAGCTTTCTTT
.	.	TRBV13	TRBJ1-1	CASSLRVAEAFF	TGTGCCAGCAGCTTACGAGTCGCCGAAGCTTTCTTT